Described below is a single TCR beta chain sequence and its context. Here immunoSEQ multiplex PCR was the method, and the copy in TCRdb shows in-frame clones only, minus some. Found here are 71,000 or so clones, 75% to 95% of them singletons; the top ten hold over 4%. The data originate from a study of blood T cell repertoires in COVID-19. Sequenced sample: peripheral blood. This TCR derives from a woman between 18 and 29 years old with acute or convalescent COVID-19.

The DNA of the CDR3 is TGTGCCAGTAGTAGAACTCGGACAGTCTCTGGAAACACCATATATTTT. The encoded protein is CASSRTRTVSGNTIYF. The rearrangement joins TRBV19 to TRBJ1-3; D possibly corresponds to TRBD1 (6 bases). Trimming removed 4 bases from V and 0 bases from J, with 13 bases in between. Germline assignment: CDR1 LNHDA and CDR2 SQIVND (reference sequence). CDR3 length: 16 residues.